This TCR beta chain was documented in a study of identical twins. This clonotype was seen many times. The CDR3 is 15 residues long. Trimming removed 4 bases from V and 6 bases from J; junction bases left unmatched: 8. CDR1 is SGHRS, CDR2 YFSETQ, per germline. TCRdb fed the 5' RACE reads into MiXCR, producing one record per CDR3 protein. This table has 200,000 to 250,000 distinct CDR3 sequences, about 10% appearing once. The clonotype comes from a man in his forties or fifties in good health. The material sequenced was memory T cells sorted from blood. The chain uses TRBV5-1 and TRBJ2-1; the match to TRBD1 covers 9 bases. For the CDR3, the DNA is TGCGCCAGCAGCCCGAGGACAGGGGACGGCAATGAGCAGTTCTTC. Amino acid sequence: CASSPRTGDGNEQFF. Using reference TRBV5-1 and TRBJ2-1 for the parts outside the CDR3, the full variable domain is KAGVTQTPRYLIKTRGQQVTLSCSPISGHRSVSWYQQTPGQGLQFLFEYFSETQRNKGNFPGRFSGRQFSNSRSEMNVSTLELGDSALYLCASSPRTGDGNEQFFGPGTRLTVL.